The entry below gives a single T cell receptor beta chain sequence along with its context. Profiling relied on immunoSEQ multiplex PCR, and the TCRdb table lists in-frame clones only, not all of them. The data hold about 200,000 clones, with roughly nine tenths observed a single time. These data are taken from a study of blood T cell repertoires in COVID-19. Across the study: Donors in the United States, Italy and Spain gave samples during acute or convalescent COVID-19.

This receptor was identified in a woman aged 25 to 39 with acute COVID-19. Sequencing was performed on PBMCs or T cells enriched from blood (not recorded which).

The CDR3 DNA reads as TGTGCCTGGAGTGTGGGCAGCAATCAGCCCCAGCATTTT. This encodes CAWSVGSNQPQHF. The J gene is TRBJ1-5, the V gene TRBV30; D unresolved. Trimming removed 0 bases at V and 1 base at J, with 4 bases between. Looked up from germline, CDR1 is GTSNPN and CDR2 is SVGIG (reference sequence). This CDR3 comprises 13 residues.